One and the same sample provided the 3 T cell receptor beta chains below, sequenced in a study of graft-versus-host responses after intestinal transplantation. TCRdb keeps only in-frame clones here, not all; method: immunoSEQ multiplex PCR. The repertoire holds about 54,000 clones, with 91% as singletons. The material was PBMCs, obtained approximately 660 days after intestinal transplant. The receptors shown here come from a human patient who received an intestinal transplant, so some T cells may come from the graft donor.

The rearrangement links TRBV29-1 to TRBJ1-6, with D possibly being TRBD1 (6 bases). This CDR3 is built from 13 residues. V lost 4 bases and J 6 bases, leaving 10 bases between the germline ends. Germline V gives CDR1 SQVTM, CDR2 ANQGSEA. The CDR3 here is CSVGQAVNSPLHF. CDR3 nucleotide sequence: TGCAGCGTTGGACAGGCTGTTAATTCACCCCTCCACTTT.

The V and J genes are TRBV7-9 and TRBJ1-2; no reliable D call. CDR1 is SEHNR, CDR2 FQNEAQ, per germline (reference sequence). V dropped 3 bases and J dropped 2 bases, with 7 bases sitting between them. CDR3 size: 13 residues. CDR3 protein: CASSFAGNYGYTF. Here the CDR3 DNA reads TGTGCCAGCAGCTTCGCCGGAAACTATGGCTACACCTTC.

V is TRBV28 and J is TRBJ1-2, with 8 bases fitting TRBD1. V lost 3 bases, J lost 5 bases, and 8 bases stayed unmatched. Germline assignment: CDR1 MDHEN and CDR2 SYDVKM. The CDR3 length is 15 residues. This chain's CDR3 is CASSFRPGGAYGYTF. For the CDR3, the DNA is TGTGCCAGCAGTTTTAGGCCAGGGGGCGCTTATGGCTACACCTTC.